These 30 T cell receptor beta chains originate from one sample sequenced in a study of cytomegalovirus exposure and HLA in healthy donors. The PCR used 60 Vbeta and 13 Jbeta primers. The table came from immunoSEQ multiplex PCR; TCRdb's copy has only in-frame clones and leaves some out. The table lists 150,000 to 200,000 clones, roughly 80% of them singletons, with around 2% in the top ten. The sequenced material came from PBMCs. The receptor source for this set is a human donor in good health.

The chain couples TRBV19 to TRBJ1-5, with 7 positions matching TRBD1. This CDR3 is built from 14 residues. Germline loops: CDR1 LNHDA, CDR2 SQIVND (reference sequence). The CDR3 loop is CAAGAGGGSQPQHF. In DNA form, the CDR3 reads TGTGCGGCAGGGGCAGGGGGAGGCAGTCAGCCCCAGCATTTT.

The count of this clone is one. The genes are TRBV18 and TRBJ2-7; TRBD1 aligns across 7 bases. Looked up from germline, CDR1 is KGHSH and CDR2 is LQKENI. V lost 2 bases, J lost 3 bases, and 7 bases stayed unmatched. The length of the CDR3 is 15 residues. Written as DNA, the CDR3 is TGTGCCAGCTCACCATCGACAGGGAGCCTCTACGAGCAGTACTTC. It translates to CASSPSTGSLYEQYF. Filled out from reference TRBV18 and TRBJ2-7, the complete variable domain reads NAGVMQNPRHLVRRRGQEARLRCSPMKGHSHVYWYRQLPEEGLKFMVYLQKENIIDESGMPKERFSAEFPKEGPSILRIQQVVRGDSAAYFCASSPSTGSLYEQYFGPGTRLTVT.

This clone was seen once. The CDR3 sequence: CASSLDSNYGYTF. The DNA of the CDR3 is TGCGCCAGCAGCTTGGATTCAAACTATGGCTACACCTTC. V is TRBV5-1 and J is TRBJ1-2; no definite D call. The V gene's germline CDR1 is SGHRS and CDR2 YFSETQ. Trimming removed 0 bases from V and 2 bases from J, with 5 bases in between. This CDR3 spans 13 amino acids.

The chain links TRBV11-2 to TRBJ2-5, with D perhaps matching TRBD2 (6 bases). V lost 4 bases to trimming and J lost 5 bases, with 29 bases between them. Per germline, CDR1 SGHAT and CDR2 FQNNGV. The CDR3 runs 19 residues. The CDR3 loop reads CASSWLGSSGPNPGETQYF. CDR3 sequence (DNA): TGTGCCAGCAGCTGGCTCGGGTCGAGCGGGCCCAATCCGGGGGAGACCCAGTACTTC.

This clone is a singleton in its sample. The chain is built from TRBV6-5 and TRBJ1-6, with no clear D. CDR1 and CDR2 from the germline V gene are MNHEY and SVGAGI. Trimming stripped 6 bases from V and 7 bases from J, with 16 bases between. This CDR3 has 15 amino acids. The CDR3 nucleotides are TGTGCCAGCAGAACCCTACGGTCGATGAATTCACCCCTCCACTTT. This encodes CASRTLRSMNSPLHF.

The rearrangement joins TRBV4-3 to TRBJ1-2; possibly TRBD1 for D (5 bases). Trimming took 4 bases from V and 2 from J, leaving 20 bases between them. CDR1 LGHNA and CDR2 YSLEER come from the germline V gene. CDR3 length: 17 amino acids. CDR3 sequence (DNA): TGCGCCAGCAGCCCCGGCCTCACCGCGACAGAGAACTATGGCTACACCTTC. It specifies CASSPGLTATENYGYTF.

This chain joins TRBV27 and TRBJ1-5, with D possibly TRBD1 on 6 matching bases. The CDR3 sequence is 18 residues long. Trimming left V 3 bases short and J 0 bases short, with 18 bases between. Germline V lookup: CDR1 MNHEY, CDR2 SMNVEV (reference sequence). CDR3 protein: CASSFRGPSAYSNQPQHF. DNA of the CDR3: TGTGCCAGCAGTTTCAGGGGTCCTAGTGCCTATAGCAATCAGCCCCAGCATTTT.

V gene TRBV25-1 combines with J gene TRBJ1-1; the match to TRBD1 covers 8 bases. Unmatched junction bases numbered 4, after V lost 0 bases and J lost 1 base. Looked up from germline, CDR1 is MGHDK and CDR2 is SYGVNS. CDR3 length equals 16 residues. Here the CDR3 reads CASSEYGGTGNTEAFF. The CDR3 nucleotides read TGTGCCAGCAGTGAATATGGCGGGACAGGGAACACTGAAGCTTTCTTT.

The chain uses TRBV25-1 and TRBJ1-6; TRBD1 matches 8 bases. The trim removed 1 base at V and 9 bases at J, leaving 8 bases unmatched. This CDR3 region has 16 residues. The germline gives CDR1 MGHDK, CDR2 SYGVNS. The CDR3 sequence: CASSEWTGRNGSPLHF. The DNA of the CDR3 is TGTGCCAGCAGTGAATGGACAGGGCGGAATGGTTCACCCCTCCACTTT.

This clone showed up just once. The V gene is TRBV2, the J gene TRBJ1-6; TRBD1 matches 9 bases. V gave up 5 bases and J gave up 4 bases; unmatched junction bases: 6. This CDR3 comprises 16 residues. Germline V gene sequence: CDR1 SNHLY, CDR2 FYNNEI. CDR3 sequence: CASSPIGTGYNSPLHF. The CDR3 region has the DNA TGTGCCAGCAGTCCCATAGGGACAGGGTATAATTCACCCCTCCACTTT.

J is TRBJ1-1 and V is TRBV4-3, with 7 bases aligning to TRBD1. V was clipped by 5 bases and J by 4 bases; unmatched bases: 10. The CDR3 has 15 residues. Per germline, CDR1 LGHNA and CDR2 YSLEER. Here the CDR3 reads CASSEATGRPTEAFF. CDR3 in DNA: TGCGCCAGCAGCGAAGCGACAGGGAGGCCCACTGAAGCTTTCTTT.

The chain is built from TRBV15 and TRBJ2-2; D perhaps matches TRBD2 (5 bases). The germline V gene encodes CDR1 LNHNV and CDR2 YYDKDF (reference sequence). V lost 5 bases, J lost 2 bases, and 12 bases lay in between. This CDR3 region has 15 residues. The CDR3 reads CATSVRRTNTGELFF. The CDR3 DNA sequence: TGTGCCACCAGCGTTAGACGGACTAACACCGGGGAGCTGTTTTTT.

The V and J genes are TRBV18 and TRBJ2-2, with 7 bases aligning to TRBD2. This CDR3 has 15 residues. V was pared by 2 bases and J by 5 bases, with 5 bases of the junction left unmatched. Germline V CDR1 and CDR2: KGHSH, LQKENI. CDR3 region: CASSPIGGGTGELFF. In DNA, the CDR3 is TGTGCCAGCTCACCAATCGGCGGGGGAACCGGGGAGCTGTTTTTT.

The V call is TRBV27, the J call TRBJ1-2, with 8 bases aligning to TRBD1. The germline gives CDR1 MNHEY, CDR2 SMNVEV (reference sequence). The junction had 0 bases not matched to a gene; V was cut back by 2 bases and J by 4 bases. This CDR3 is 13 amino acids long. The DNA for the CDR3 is TGTGCCAGCAGTTTAACAGGGGGCTATGGCTACACCTTC. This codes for CASSLTGGYGYTF.

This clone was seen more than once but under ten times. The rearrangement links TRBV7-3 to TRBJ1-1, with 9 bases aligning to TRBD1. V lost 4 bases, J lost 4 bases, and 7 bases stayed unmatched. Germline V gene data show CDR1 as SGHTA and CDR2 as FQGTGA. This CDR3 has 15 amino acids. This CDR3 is CASSWDRARVTEAFF. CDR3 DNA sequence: TGTGCCAGCAGCTGGGACAGGGCGCGGGTCACTGAAGCTTTCTTT.

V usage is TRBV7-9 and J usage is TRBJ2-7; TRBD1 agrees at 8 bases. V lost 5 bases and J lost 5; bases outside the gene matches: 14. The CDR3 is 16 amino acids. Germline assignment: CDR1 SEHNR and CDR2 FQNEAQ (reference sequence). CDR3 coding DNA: TGTGCCAGCAGCCTCCCCCCCGGACAGGGATCCCACGAGCAGTACTTC. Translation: CASSLPPGQGSHEQYF.

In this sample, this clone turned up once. The CDR3 reads CASSIGWGTRETQYF. Written as DNA, the CDR3 is TGTGCCAGTAGTATAGGCTGGGGCACGAGGGAGACCCAGTACTTC. The J gene is TRBJ2-5, the V gene TRBV19; possibly TRBD1 for D (5 bases). Germline CDR1 reads LNHDA; CDR2 reads SQIVND (reference sequence). This CDR3 is built from 15 residues. Trimming left V 1 base short and J 5 bases short, with 14 bases between.

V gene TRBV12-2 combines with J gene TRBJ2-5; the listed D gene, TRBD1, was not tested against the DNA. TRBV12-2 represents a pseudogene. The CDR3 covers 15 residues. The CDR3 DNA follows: TGTGCAAGTCGCTTCAGGGCGCGGAGACAAGAGACCCAGTACTTC. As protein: CASRFRARRQETQYF.

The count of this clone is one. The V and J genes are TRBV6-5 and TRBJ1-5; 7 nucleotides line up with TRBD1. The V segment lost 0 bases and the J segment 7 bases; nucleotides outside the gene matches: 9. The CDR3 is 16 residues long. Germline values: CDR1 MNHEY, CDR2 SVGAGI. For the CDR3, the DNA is TGTGCCAGCAGTTACTCGGGACAGTCGTTGGGGCAGCCCCAGCATTTT. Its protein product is CASSYSGQSLGQPQHF.

CDR3 region: CASSSGGWETQYF. The CDR3 region has the DNA TGTGCCAGCAGCTCGGGGGGGTGGGAGACCCAGTACTTC. The rearrangement links TRBV7-8 to TRBJ2-5, with 8 bases aligning to TRBD2. V lost 4 bases, J lost 5 bases, and 3 bases stayed unmatched. Germline CDR1 reads SGHVS; CDR2 reads FQNEAQ. This CDR3 is built from 13 residues.

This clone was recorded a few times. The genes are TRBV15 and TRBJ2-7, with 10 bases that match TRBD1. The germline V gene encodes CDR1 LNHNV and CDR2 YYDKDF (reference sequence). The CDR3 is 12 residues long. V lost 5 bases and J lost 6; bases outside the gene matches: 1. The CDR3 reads CATSGDRGEQYF. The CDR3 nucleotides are TGTGCCACCAGCGGGGACAGGGGCGAGCAGTACTTC.

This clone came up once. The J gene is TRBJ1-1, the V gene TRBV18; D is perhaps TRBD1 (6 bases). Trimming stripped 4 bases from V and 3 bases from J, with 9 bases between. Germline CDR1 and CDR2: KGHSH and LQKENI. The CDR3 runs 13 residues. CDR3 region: CASSQGVHTEAFF. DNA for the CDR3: TGTGCCAGCTCACAGGGGGTCCACACTGAAGCTTTCTTT.

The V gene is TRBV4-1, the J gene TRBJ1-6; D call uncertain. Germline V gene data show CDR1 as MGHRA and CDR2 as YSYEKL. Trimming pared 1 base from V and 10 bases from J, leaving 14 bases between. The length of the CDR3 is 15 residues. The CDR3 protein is CASSQAFSVVSPLHF. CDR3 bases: TGCGCCAGCAGCCAAGCCTTTTCTGTTGTCTCACCCCTCCACTTT.

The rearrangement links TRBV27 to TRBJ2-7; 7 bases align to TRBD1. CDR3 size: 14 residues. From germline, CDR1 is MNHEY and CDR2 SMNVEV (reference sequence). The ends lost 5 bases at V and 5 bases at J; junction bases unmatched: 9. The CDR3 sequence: CASSPTTGFHEQYF. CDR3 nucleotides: TGTGCCAGCAGTCCAACGACAGGGTTCCACGAGCAGTACTTC.

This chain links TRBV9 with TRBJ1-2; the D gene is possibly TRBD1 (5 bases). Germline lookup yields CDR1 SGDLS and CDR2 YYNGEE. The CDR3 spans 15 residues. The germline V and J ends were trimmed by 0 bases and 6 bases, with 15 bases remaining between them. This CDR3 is CASSVGGAAGNGYTF. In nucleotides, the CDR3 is TGTGCCAGCAGCGTAGGAGGGGCGGCGGGGAATGGCTACACCTTC.

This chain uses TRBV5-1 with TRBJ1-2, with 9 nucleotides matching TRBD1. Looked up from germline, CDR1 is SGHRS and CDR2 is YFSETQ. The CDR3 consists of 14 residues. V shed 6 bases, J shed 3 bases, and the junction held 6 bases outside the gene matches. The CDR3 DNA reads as TGCGCCAGCAAAAAGAGGACAGGGGACTATGGCTACACCTTC. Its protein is CASKKRTGDYGYTF.

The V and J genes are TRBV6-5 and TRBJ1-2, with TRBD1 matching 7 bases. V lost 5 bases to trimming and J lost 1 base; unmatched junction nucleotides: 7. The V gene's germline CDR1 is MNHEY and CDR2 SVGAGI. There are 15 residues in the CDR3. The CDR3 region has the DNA TGTGCCAGCAGTCGAGGGACAGACATTAACTATGGCTACACCTTC. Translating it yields CASSRGTDINYGYTF.

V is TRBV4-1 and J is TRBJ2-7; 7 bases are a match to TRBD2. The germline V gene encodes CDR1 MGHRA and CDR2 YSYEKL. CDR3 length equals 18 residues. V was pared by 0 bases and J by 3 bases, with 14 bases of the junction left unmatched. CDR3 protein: CASSQEPLTGTNFYEQYF. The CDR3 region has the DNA TGCGCCAGCAGCCAAGAACCACTTACCGGGACTAACTTCTACGAGCAGTACTTC.

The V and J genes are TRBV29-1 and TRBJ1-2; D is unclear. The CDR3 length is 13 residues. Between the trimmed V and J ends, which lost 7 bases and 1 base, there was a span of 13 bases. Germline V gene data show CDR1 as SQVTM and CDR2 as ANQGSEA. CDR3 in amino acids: CSAHGGGNYGYTF. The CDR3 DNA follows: TGCAGCGCTCACGGCGGTGGTAACTATGGCTACACCTTC.

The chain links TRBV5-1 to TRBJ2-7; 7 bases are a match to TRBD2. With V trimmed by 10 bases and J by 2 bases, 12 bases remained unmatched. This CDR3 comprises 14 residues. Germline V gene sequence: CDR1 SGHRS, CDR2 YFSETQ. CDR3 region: CARPVGGGPYEQYF. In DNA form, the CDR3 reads TGCGCCCGCCCTGTGGGCGGGGGTCCCTACGAGCAGTACTTC.